The 8 T cell receptor beta chains in this list originate from one sample, sequenced in a study of T cells in Graves' hyperthyroidism and ophthalmopathy. Amplified TCR beta CDR3 regions derived from RNA transcripts. Initially, a first-round RT-PCR of the TCR CDR3 employed the HTBI primer set. MiXCR, applied by TCRdb to the multiplex PCR reads, yields one record per CDR3 protein. The table includes about 590,000 distinct CDR3 sequences, 12% to 15% detected once. Sequencing was done on a sample of blood. These receptors were collected from a woman between 18 and 30 years old with Graves' ophthalmopathy.

In this sample, this clonotype turned up many times. The V gene is TRBV28, the J gene TRBJ1-1; no clear D. Germline CDR1 is MDHEN and CDR2 is SYDVKM. Between the trimmed V and J ends, which lost 6 bases and 3 bases, there was a span of 8 bases. This CDR3 comprises 12 residues. The CDR3 coding sequence is TGTGCCAGCAGACTTACCCACACTGAAGCTTTCTTT. As protein: CASRLTHTEAFF.

In its sample, this clonotype was seen many times. The chain couples TRBV6-2 or TRBV6-3 to TRBJ1-5; 9 bases are a match to TRBD1. Germline CDR1 is MNHEY and CDR2 is SVGEGT. CDR3 size: 15 residues. V shed 6 bases, J shed 9 bases, and the junction held 12 bases outside the gene matches. The CDR3 is CASRRRDREGWPQHF. The CDR3 coding sequence is TGTGCCAGCAGACGCCGGGACAGGGAAGGTTGGCCCCAGCATTTT.

This clonotype was seen repeatedly, ten times or more. V usage is TRBV7-9 and J usage is TRBJ2-5, with D maybe TRBD2 (7 bases). Germline CDR1 SEHNR, CDR2 FQNEAQ (reference sequence). V dropped 8 bases and J dropped 0 bases, with 19 bases sitting between them. This CDR3 has 16 residues. CDR3 DNA: TGTGCCAGCGACAGGTTAGGGAGGGGGTACCAAGAGACCCAGTACTTC. Its protein product is CASDRLGRGYQETQYF.

This clonotype was seen at least ten times. The rearrangement uses TRBV11-2 and TRBJ2-7, with TRBD1 as a possible D gene (5 bases). V was shortened by 6 bases and J by 4 bases, with 10 bases between the two germline ends. The germline V gene encodes CDR1 SGHAT and CDR2 FQNNGV. The CDR3 sequence is 12 residues long. The CDR3 sequence is CASSGAEYEQYF. The CDR3 bases are TGTGCCAGCAGTGGGGCCGAATACGAGCAGTACTTC. Drawing the rest from reference TRBV11-2 and TRBJ2-7, the complete variable domain is EAGVAQSPRYKIIEKRQSVAFWCNPISGHATLYWYQQILGQGPKLLIQFQNNGVVDDSQLPKDRFSAERLKGVDSTLKIQPAKLEDSAVYLCASSGAEYEQYFGPGTRLTVT.

This clonotype was observed many times. The V and J genes are TRBV18 and TRBJ2-7, with 7 bases fitting TRBD1. Germline trimming cut 4 bases from V and 2 bases from J; bases unmatched to any gene: 5. Germline V gene data show CDR1 as KGHSH and CDR2 as LQKENI. The CDR3 is 14 residues long. CDR3 loop: CASSLRDRAYEQYF. DNA of the CDR3: TGTGCCAGCTCACTCCGGGACAGAGCCTACGAGCAGTACTTC.

The table lists this clonotype with many counts. V is TRBV7-8 and J is TRBJ2-6; TRBD1 agrees at 8 bases. Germline CDR1 is SGHVS and CDR2 is FQNEAQ. The CDR3 sequence is 15 residues long. The V and J ends lost 5 bases and 2 bases, in that order; junction bases with no gene match: 2. This chain's CDR3 is CASSQQGAGANVLTF. CDR3 nucleotide sequence: TGTGCCAGCAGCCAACAGGGGGCTGGGGCCAACGTCCTGACTTTC.

In its sample, this clonotype was seen a few times. CDR3 in amino acids: CATREAGGYTGELFF. Here the CDR3 DNA reads TGTGCCACCAGGGAAGCGGGGGGATACACCGGGGAGCTGTTTTTT. The chain has TRBV24-1 and TRBJ2-2; 9 bases fit TRBD2. CDR1 and CDR2 (germline): KGHDR, SFDVKD. The CDR3 covers 15 residues. Trimming at V came to 7 bases and at J to 3 bases, leaving 5 bases not matched to a gene.

This clonotype was seen many times. This rearrangement joins TRBV7-9 to TRBJ2-7, with D perhaps being TRBD1 or TRBD2 (5 bases each). V lost 3 bases, J lost 6 bases, and 9 bases lay in between. This CDR3 spans 12 amino acids. Looked up from germline, CDR1 is SEHNR and CDR2 is FQNEAQ (reference sequence). CDR3 residues: CASSFRGAEQYF. The CDR3 DNA sequence: TGTGCCAGCAGCTTCAGAGGGGCCGAGCAGTACTTC.